These T cell receptor beta chains were read from a single sample in a study of CD4 T cells in relation to SARS-CoV-2 and coronaviruses. These receptors have no identified antigens. Produced via immunoSEQ multiplex PCR; TCRdb's table is partial and in-frame only. This table holds tens of thousands of clones, under 85% found once. The sequencing input was memory CD4+ T cells from PBMCs, cultured in vitro. The receptors originated from an adult with COVID-19. Each CDR3 is given with its conserved first and last residue. Fields, in order: J gene, V gene, clone size, D gene, CDR3 DNA, CDR3 protein. A D gene is named only where the DNA matches it firmly. The size of a clone is reported for some rows only, either as once, few or many, or as a class for expanded clones.

j_gene: TRBJ2-5; v_gene: TRBV11-1; abundance: -; d_gene: TRBD1; CDR3nt: TGTGCCAGCACCCCCCTGACAGGGGAGAACCAAGAGACCCAGTACTTC; CDR3aa: CASTPLTGENQETQYF
j_gene: TRBJ2-1; v_gene: TRBV9; abundance: -; d_gene: TRBD2; CDR3nt: TGTGCCAGCAGCGTCACTAGCGGGAGTACTTCCAATGAGCAGTTCTTC; CDR3aa: CASSVTSGSTSNEQFF
j_gene: TRBJ2-6; v_gene: TRBV19; abundance: -; d_gene: -; CDR3nt: TGTGCCAGTAGTATGTGGTCGGGAGGGGCCAACGTCCTGACTTTC; CDR3aa: CASSMWSGGANVLTF
j_gene: TRBJ2-2; v_gene: TRBV5-8; abundance: -; d_gene: -; CDR3nt: TGTGCCAGCAGCCATTCTTGGGCAGACGGGGAGCTGTTTTTT; CDR3aa: CASSHSWADGELFF
j_gene: TRBJ2-5; v_gene: TRBV2; abundance: -; d_gene: -; CDR3nt: TGTGCCAGCGAGGGCCTGGGGGAGACCCAGTACTTC; CDR3aa: CASEGLGETQYF
j_gene: TRBJ1-2; v_gene: TRBV30; abundance: -; d_gene: TRBD1; CDR3nt: TGTGCCTGGGCCGGGACAGGGCACCCCCGGGGATATGGCTACACCTTC; CDR3aa: CAWAGTGHPRGYGYTF
j_gene: TRBJ1-2; v_gene: TRBV29-1; abundance: once; d_gene: -; CDR3nt: TGCAGCGTTGACCGGGGCGCGGGGTATGGCTACACCTTC; CDR3aa: CSVDRGAGYGYTF
j_gene: TRBJ1-5; v_gene: TRBV6-5; abundance: once; d_gene: -; CDR3nt: TGTGCCGGCAGCCGACGGAGTAGCAATCAGCCCCAGCATTTT; CDR3aa: CAGSRRSSNQPQHF
j_gene: TRBJ1-5; v_gene: TRBV6-5; abundance: -; d_gene: -; CDR3nt: TGTGCCAGCAGTTACTATTTGGGTCAGCCCCAGCATTTT; CDR3aa: CASSYYLGQPQHF
j_gene: TRBJ2-7; v_gene: TRBV3-1/TRBV3-2; abundance: -; d_gene: -; CDR3nt: TGTGCCAGCGGAAGGGACGCCAGCTCCTACGAGCAGTACTTC; CDR3aa: CASGRDASSYEQYF
j_gene: TRBJ2-7; v_gene: TRBV18; abundance: -; d_gene: -; CDR3nt: TGTGCCAGCTCACCTGCCGGGGGCGAGCAGTACTTC; CDR3aa: CASSPAGGEQYF
j_gene: TRBJ2-2; v_gene: TRBV5-4; abundance: -; d_gene: TRBD1; CDR3nt: TGTGCCAGCAGCTCATTTCGGGACAGGTCCGCCGGGGAGCTGTTTTTT; CDR3aa: CASSSFRDRSAGELFF
j_gene: TRBJ1-2; v_gene: TRBV28; abundance: -; d_gene: -; CDR3nt: TGTGCCAGCAGTTCGGGTGGGGCTGGCTACACCTTC; CDR3aa: CASSSGGAGYTF
j_gene: TRBJ1-4; v_gene: TRBV15; abundance: -; d_gene: TRBD1; CDR3nt: TGTGCCACCAGCAGAGGTGGACAGGGGAATGAAAAACTGTTTTTT; CDR3aa: CATSRGGQGNEKLFF
j_gene: TRBJ2-3; v_gene: TRBV5-4; abundance: -; d_gene: TRBD2; CDR3nt: TGTGCCAGCAGCTTGGCCATAGCGGGCGGGACAGATACGCAGTATTTT; CDR3aa: CASSLAIAGGTDTQYF
j_gene: TRBJ2-7; v_gene: TRBV10-3; abundance: -; d_gene: -; CDR3nt: TGTGCCATCAGTGTCCAGGGCACCTACGAGCAGTACTTC; CDR3aa: CAISVQGTYEQYF
j_gene: TRBJ2-3; v_gene: TRBV11-2; abundance: -; d_gene: TRBD2; CDR3nt: TGTGCCAGCAGCCCCGGGACTAGGTCCCCCCGAGATACGCAGTATTTT; CDR3aa: CASSPGTRSPRDTQYF
j_gene: TRBJ2-2; v_gene: TRBV7-7; abundance: few; d_gene: TRBD2; CDR3nt: TGTGCTAGCAGCCGACTAGCGGGAGGTGGGAACACCGGGGAGCTGTTTTTT; CDR3aa: CASSRLAGGGNTGELFF
j_gene: TRBJ2-5; v_gene: TRBV4-1; abundance: few; d_gene: -; CDR3nt: TGCGCCAGCAGCCAATTTGGCAGGGGGGGGACCCAGTACTTC; CDR3aa: CASSQFGRGGTQYF
j_gene: TRBJ2-7; v_gene: TRBV20-1; abundance: -; d_gene: TRBD1; CDR3nt: TGCAGTGCTAGTGTTGGGACAGGGGGCGCCTACGAGCAGTACTTC; CDR3aa: CSASVGTGGAYEQYF
j_gene: TRBJ2-7; v_gene: TRBV2; abundance: few; d_gene: -; CDR3nt: TGTGCCAGCAGGAGCAGACAGGTCTCAAACTACGAGCAGTACTTC; CDR3aa: CASRSRQVSNYEQYF
j_gene: TRBJ2-3; v_gene: TRBV15; abundance: -; d_gene: TRBD1; CDR3nt: TGTGCCACCAGCGTCCCCAGGGGGCGGCAGTATTTT; CDR3aa: CATSVPRGRQYF
j_gene: TRBJ1-2; v_gene: TRBV2; abundance: -; d_gene: -; CDR3nt: TGTGCCAGCAGTGAGCCCGGCCCTGGCTACACCTTC; CDR3aa: CASSEPGPGYTF
j_gene: TRBJ2-1; v_gene: TRBV2; abundance: -; d_gene: -; CDR3nt: TGTGCCAGCCTAGGGCAAAATGAGCAGTTCTTC; CDR3aa: CASLGQNEQFF
j_gene: TRBJ1-6; v_gene: TRBV30; abundance: -; d_gene: -; CDR3nt: TGTGCCTGGAGTGTACAGGGCACGGTCGGATCACCCCTCCACTTT; CDR3aa: CAWSVQGTVGSPLHF
j_gene: TRBJ2-7; v_gene: TRBV2; abundance: few; d_gene: TRBD2; CDR3nt: TGTGCCAGCAGGGGAACTAGCGGGAGGTTCGAGCAGTACTTC; CDR3aa: CASRGTSGRFEQYF
j_gene: TRBJ2-6; v_gene: TRBV13; abundance: -; d_gene: -; CDR3nt: TGTGCCAGCAGCATCATAGGCTCTGGGGCCAACGTCCTGACTTTC; CDR3aa: CASSIIGSGANVLTF
j_gene: TRBJ1-5; v_gene: TRBV6-1; abundance: few; d_gene: -; CDR3nt: TGTGCCAGCAGTGCCCTTTTGAAGGGGAGAAATCAGCCCCAGCATTTT; CDR3aa: CASSALLKGRNQPQHF
j_gene: TRBJ1-2; v_gene: TRBV29-1; abundance: -; d_gene: -; CDR3nt: TGCAGCGTTGAAGGGGGAGGGTATGGCTACACCTTC; CDR3aa: CSVEGGGYGYTF
j_gene: TRBJ2-3; v_gene: TRBV29-1; abundance: -; d_gene: -; CDR3nt: TGCAGCGTTGAAGTCTCCTACACAGATACGCAGTATTTT; CDR3aa: CSVEVSYTDTQYF
j_gene: TRBJ2-5; v_gene: TRBV24-1; abundance: once; d_gene: TRBD1; CDR3nt: TGTGCCACCAGTGAATATGGACCGACAGGGCGGGAGACCCAGTACTTC; CDR3aa: CATSEYGPTGRETQYF
j_gene: TRBJ2-2; v_gene: TRBV27; abundance: -; d_gene: TRBD2; CDR3nt: TGTGCCAGCAGGGCTAGCGGAGGCGTTCCCGGGGAGCTGTTTTTT; CDR3aa: CASRASGGVPGELFF
j_gene: TRBJ1-5; v_gene: TRBV7-8; abundance: -; d_gene: TRBD1; CDR3nt: TGTGCCAGCAGCTTGCGGACAGGTTATAGCAATCAGCCCCAGCATTTT; CDR3aa: CASSLRTGYSNQPQHF
j_gene: TRBJ2-6; v_gene: TRBV10-3; abundance: -; d_gene: TRBD1; CDR3nt: TGTGCCACAGGGACAGGCGGATCCAACTCTGGGGCCAACGTCCTGACTTTC; CDR3aa: CATGTGGSNSGANVLTF
j_gene: TRBJ2-4; v_gene: TRBV28; abundance: -; d_gene: -; CDR3nt: TGTGCCAGCAGTTTAGGCGGCCTTAGGAAGGCCAAAAACATTCAGTACTTC; CDR3aa: CASSLGGLRKAKNIQYF
j_gene: TRBJ2-7; v_gene: TRBV5-4; abundance: -; d_gene: -; CDR3nt: TGTGCCAGCAGCTTGGCTTCGGGCGGCCACGACGAGGTTGGATTC; CDR3aa: CASSLASGGHDEVGF
j_gene: TRBJ1-5; v_gene: TRBV4-2; abundance: -; d_gene: -; CDR3nt: TGTGCCAGCAGCTACAACACGGGCAAGAATCAGCCCCAGCATTTT; CDR3aa: CASSYNTGKNQPQHF
j_gene: TRBJ1-6; v_gene: TRBV5-8; abundance: -; d_gene: -; CDR3nt: TGTGCCAGCAGCTTGGACGGTAATTCACCCCTCCACTTT; CDR3aa: CASSLDGNSPLHF
j_gene: TRBJ2-2; v_gene: TRBV2; abundance: -; d_gene: TRBD2; CDR3nt: TGTGCCAGCAGTGACAAGCGGGAGGGCCGTTTTTCATCCGGGGAGCTGTTTTTT; CDR3aa: CASSDKREGRFSSGELFF
j_gene: TRBJ2-6; v_gene: TRBV5-5; abundance: -; d_gene: -; CDR3nt: TGTGCCAGCAGCTTACAGGGCTCTGGGGCCAACGTCCTGACTTTC; CDR3aa: CASSLQGSGANVLTF
j_gene: TRBJ2-7; v_gene: TRBV28; abundance: -; d_gene: TRBD1; CDR3nt: TGTGCCAGCAGTCTCGGGACAGGGGGCTTTGAGCAGTACTTC; CDR3aa: CASSLGTGGFEQYF
j_gene: TRBJ2-2; v_gene: TRBV12-3/TRBV12-4; abundance: few; d_gene: -; CDR3nt: TGTGCCAGCAGTTTCAATCGAGGCGGGGAGCTGTTTTTT; CDR3aa: CASSFNRGGELFF
j_gene: TRBJ2-7; v_gene: TRBV5-4; abundance: -; d_gene: TRBD2; CDR3nt: TGTGCCAGCAGCTTGTATGGGAGCGGGAGTTCTTACGAGCAGTACTTC; CDR3aa: CASSLYGSGSSYEQYF
j_gene: TRBJ2-5; v_gene: TRBV2; abundance: -; d_gene: -; CDR3nt: TGTGCCAGCAGGTCGGGACCGAGGATCGAGACCCAGTACTTC; CDR3aa: CASRSGPRIETQYF
j_gene: TRBJ1-2; v_gene: TRBV10-3; abundance: once; d_gene: TRBD1; CDR3nt: TGTGCCATCAGTGAGTCGACCGGGACAGGGGATGGCTACACCTTC; CDR3aa: CAISESTGTGDGYTF
j_gene: TRBJ1-1; v_gene: TRBV7-9; abundance: -; d_gene: -; CDR3nt: TGTGCCAGCAGCTTACGTCCGGTTGGGGACACTGAAGCTTTCTTT; CDR3aa: CASSLRPVGDTEAFF
j_gene: TRBJ2-1; v_gene: TRBV30; abundance: -; d_gene: -; CDR3nt: TGTGCCTGGAGCAGAGGTCGAACCTACAATGAGCAGTTCTTC; CDR3aa: CAWSRGRTYNEQFF
j_gene: TRBJ1-3; v_gene: TRBV2; abundance: once; d_gene: -; CDR3nt: TGTGCCAGCAGTGAAGCGCGAAGCTCTGGAAACACCATATATTTT; CDR3aa: CASSEARSSGNTIYF
j_gene: TRBJ2-7; v_gene: TRBV5-4; abundance: -; d_gene: TRBD2; CDR3nt: TGTGCCAGCAGCTCCGGGACTAGCGGCACTCCCTACGAGCAGTACTTC; CDR3aa: CASSSGTSGTPYEQYF
j_gene: TRBJ1-1; v_gene: TRBV5-6; abundance: -; d_gene: TRBD1; CDR3nt: TGTGCCAGCAGCTTGAGGGACAGGGGGCACATTGAAGCTTTCTTT; CDR3aa: CASSLRDRGHIEAFF
j_gene: TRBJ2-3; v_gene: TRBV13; abundance: -; d_gene: -; CDR3nt: TGTGCCAGCAGCGCAGCTCGAGCAACGCAGTATTTT; CDR3aa: CASSAARATQYF
j_gene: TRBJ2-3; v_gene: TRBV24-1; abundance: -; d_gene: -; CDR3nt: TGTGCCACCAGTGGAGGGAGCACAGATACGCAGTATTTT; CDR3aa: CATSGGSTDTQYF
j_gene: TRBJ2-1; v_gene: TRBV3-1/TRBV3-2; abundance: -; d_gene: -; CDR3nt: TGTGCCAGCAGCCAACCGGGAAGTAGCTACAATGAGCAGTTCTTC; CDR3aa: CASSQPGSSYNEQFF
j_gene: TRBJ2-1; v_gene: TRBV28; abundance: -; d_gene: -; CDR3nt: TGTGCCAGCAGTTACGGACGCCAGAGAAAGAATGAGCAGTTCTTC; CDR3aa: CASSYGRQRKNEQFF
j_gene: TRBJ2-7; v_gene: TRBV6-5; abundance: once; d_gene: -; CDR3nt: TGTGCCAGCCGCGACTTGAACTCCTACGAGCAGTACTTC; CDR3aa: CASRDLNSYEQYF
j_gene: TRBJ2-3; v_gene: TRBV5-1; abundance: -; d_gene: TRBD2; CDR3nt: TGCGCCAGCAGCACGGGAGGGGTTGCAGCAACAGATACGCAGTATTTT; CDR3aa: CASSTGGVAATDTQYF
j_gene: TRBJ1-1; v_gene: TRBV20-1; abundance: -; d_gene: -; CDR3nt: TGCAGTGCTAGTCCCAGGGCGGGCACTGAAGCTTTCTTT; CDR3aa: CSASPRAGTEAFF
j_gene: TRBJ1-2; v_gene: TRBV24-1; abundance: -; d_gene: TRBD1; CDR3nt: TGTGCCACCGGAACAGGGGAAGATGGCTACACCTTC; CDR3aa: CATGTGEDGYTF